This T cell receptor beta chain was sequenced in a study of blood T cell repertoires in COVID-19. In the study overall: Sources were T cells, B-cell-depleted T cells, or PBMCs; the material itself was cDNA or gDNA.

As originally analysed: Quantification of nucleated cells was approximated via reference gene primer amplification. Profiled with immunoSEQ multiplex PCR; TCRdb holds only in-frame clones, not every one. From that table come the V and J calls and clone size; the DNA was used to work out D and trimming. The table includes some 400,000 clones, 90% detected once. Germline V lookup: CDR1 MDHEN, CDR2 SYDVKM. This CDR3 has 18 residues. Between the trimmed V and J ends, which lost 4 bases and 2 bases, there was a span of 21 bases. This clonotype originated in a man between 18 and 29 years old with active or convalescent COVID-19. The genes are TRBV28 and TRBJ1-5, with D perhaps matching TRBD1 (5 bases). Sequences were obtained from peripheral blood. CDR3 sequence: CASSSLGGGGNGNQPQHF. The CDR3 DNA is TGTGCCAGCAGTTCACTTGGGGGGGGTGGAAACGGCAATCAGCCCCAGCATTTT.